One T cell receptor beta chain is described in this entry. The data stem from a study of T cell changes during pregnancy in multiple sclerosis. Data came from immunoSEQ multiplex PCR; TCRdb stores just in-frame clones and leaves some out. The data show tens of thousands of clones, 90% seen once. Germline-derived CDR1 and CDR2 are SEHNR and FQNEAQ (reference sequence). The ends were cut back, 6 bases at V and 5 bases at J, with 11 bases in the middle. There are 13 residues in the CDR3. The receptor comes from a female donor with multiple sclerosis, enrolled in a pregnancy study. This sample comprised CD8+ T cells from peripheral blood mononuclear cells, obtained in the first trimester of pregnancy. This chain links TRBV7-9 with TRBJ2-1; D perhaps matches TRBD1 (6 bases). The DNA of the CDR3 is TGTGCCAGCAGGAAGACAGGTAACAATGAGCAGTTCTTC. Translating gives CASRKTGNNEQFF.